This is a list of T cell receptor beta chains from one sample in a study of blood T cell repertoires in COVID-19. Method: immunoSEQ multiplex PCR; TCRdb's copy keeps in-frame clones and lacks some. There are 55,000 to 70,000 clones in the sample; roughly 82% occur only once, and around a fifth lies in the top ten. Material for sequencing was peripheral blood. These receptors were collected from an older woman with acute or convalescent COVID-19. The CDR3 runs from the conserved cysteine through the conserved F or W. The D gene is left open where the match is weak. Some rows mark clone size as missing; the rest say once, few, many or name a class of expanded clone.

size,J,V,D,CDR3,DNA
NA,TRBJ1-1,TRBV5-1,NA,CASTQSRSHTEAFF,TGCGCCAGCACCCAGTCCAGGTCCCACACTGAAGCTTTCTTT
NA,TRBJ1-5,TRBV9,TRBD1,CASSKQGALNQPQHF,TGTGCCAGCAGCAAACAGGGGGCCCTAAATCAGCCCCAGCATTTT
NA,TRBJ2-2,TRBV6-5,NA,CASSISRNTGELFF,TGTGCCAGCAGTATTAGCCGGAACACCGGGGAGCTGTTTTTT
once,TRBJ2-3,TRBV20-1,TRBD2,CSASGGLAGATTDTQYF,TGCAGTGCTAGTGGTGGCCTAGCGGGGGCAACCACAGATACGCAGTATTTT
NA,TRBJ2-1,TRBV11-1,NA,CASSPQGYNEQFF,TGTGCCAGCAGCCCTCAGGGATACAATGAGCAGTTCTTC
NA,TRBJ1-2,TRBV29-1,NA,CSAGYGYTF,TGCAGCGCCGGCTATGGCTACACCTTC
NA,TRBJ1-3,TRBV10-3,NA,CAISEFPVRNTIYF,TGTGCCATCAGTGAGTTCCCTGTTAGAAACACCATATATTTT
NA,TRBJ2-1,TRBV28,NA,CASNEGGVNEQFF,TGTGCCAGCAACGAAGGGGGGGTAAATGAGCAGTTCTTC
NA,TRBJ1-3,TRBV10-3,NA,CAISYAGASGNTIYF,TGTGCCATCAGCTACGCGGGAGCCTCTGGAAACACCATATATTTT
NA,TRBJ1-4,TRBV12-5,TRBD1,CASGLVPTGGQGDGDEKLFF,TGTGCTAGTGGTTTGGTACCCACAGGGGGCCAGGGGGATGGGGATGAAAAACTGTTTTTT
NA,TRBJ2-1,TRBV2,NA,CASNRDLASYNEQFF,TGTGCCAGCAACCGGGACTTAGCTTCCTACAATGAGCAGTTCTTC
NA,TRBJ1-2,TRBV4-1,TRBD1,CASSHPQGAEYGYTF,TGCGCCAGCAGCCACCCACAGGGGGCGGAATATGGCTACACCTTC
NA,TRBJ2-3,TRBV5-5,NA,CASSLSSGHSTDTQYF,TGTGCCAGCAGCTTGTCCTCTGGGCATAGCACAGATACGCAGTATTTT
few,TRBJ2-7,TRBV5-1,TRBD1,CASRTAGGWSYEQYF,TGCGCCAGCAGGACGGCAGGGGGCTGGTCCTACGAGCAGTACTTC
NA,TRBJ1-1,TRBV15,TRBD1,CAGGQGLGTEAFF,TGTGCCGGTGGACAGGGGCTGGGCACTGAAGCTTTCTTT